A selection of T cell receptor beta chains follows, all from one sample in a study of shared clonotypes between healthy human individuals. Clones were sequenced by immunoSEQ multiplex PCR, and TCRdb holds only the in-frame ones, with some missing. The sample consists of some 550,000 clones, almost 97% of them appearing once. The source material was naive CD4+ T cells sorted from blood. The origin of the receptors is a woman aged 25 to 39 in good health. The CDR3 runs from the conserved cysteine through the conserved F or W. The D gene is left open where the match is weak. Size is stated for part of the rows, as once, few or many counts, or as a class when the clone is expanded.

clone_size j_call v_call cdr3_length d_call cdr3_aa cdr3_nt
- TRBJ1-5 TRBV19 16 - CASSITGTRNNQPQHF TGTGCCAGTAGTATAACAGGGACCCGGAACAATCAGCCCCAGCATTTT
- TRBJ2-1 TRBV19 15 TRBD2 CASSTSGISHNEQFF TGTGCCAGTAGCACTAGCGGGATCTCCCACAATGAGCAGTTCTTC
- TRBJ2-1 TRBV4-1 17 - CASSQGARRYQNGEQFF TGCGCCAGCAGCCAGGGAGCCAGACGGTACCAAAATGGTGAGCAGTTCTTC
- TRBJ2-7 TRBV2 14 TRBD2 CASRGTSGAYEQYF TGTGCCAGCAGGGGGACTAGCGGAGCCTACGAGCAGTACTTC
- TRBJ1-5 TRBV27 17 - CASSLPPRRSDNQPQHF TGTGCCAGCAGCCTACCCCCGCGGCGTTCGGATAATCAGCCCCAGCATTTT
few TRBJ2-5 TRBV29-1 12 - CSVAKSQETQYF TGCAGCGTTGCAAAAAGCCAAGAGACCCAGTACTTC
- TRBJ2-3 TRBV6-5 13 - CASRQSGTDTQYF TGTGCCAGCAGGCAGTCGGGCACAGATACGCAGTATTTT
- TRBJ2-1 TRBV5-1 15 - CASSPGRSSYNEQFF TGCGCCAGCAGCCCCGGACGCAGCTCCTACAATGAGCAGTTCTTC
- TRBJ2-2 TRBV5-4 14 - CASSLAANTGELFF TGTGCCAGCAGCTTGGCTGCGAACACCGGGGAGCTGTTTTTT
- TRBJ2-2 TRBV11-2 14 - CASSLGQNTGELFF TGTGCCAGCAGCTTAGGGCAAAACACCGGGGAGCTGTTTTTT
- TRBJ2-5 TRBV11-2 17 TRBD1 CASSLAPTGTGLETQYF TGTGCCAGCAGCTTAGCCCCGACCGGGACAGGGCTGGAGACCCAGTACTTC
- TRBJ2-5 TRBV13 18 TRBD2 CASSLGPGLRTSGETQYF TGTGCCAGCAGCTTAGGCCCCGGTTTGAGGACTAGCGGAGAGACCCAGTACTTC
- TRBJ1-5 TRBV2 13 - CASSSTDDQPQHF TGTGCCAGCAGTAGTACAGATGATCAGCCCCAGCATTTT
- TRBJ2-1 TRBV28 14 TRBD2 CASSYLAGDLEQFF TGTGCCAGCAGTTACTTAGCGGGAGACCTTGAGCAGTTCTTC
once TRBJ2-7 TRBV11-2 13 - CASSFPGDYEQYF TGTGCCAGCAGCTTCCCCGGGGATTACGAGCAGTACTTC
- TRBJ2-7 TRBV25-1 16 TRBD1 CASSEYPRQGVYEQYF TGTGCCAGCAGTGAATATCCCCGACAGGGGGTATACGAGCAGTACTTC
- TRBJ2-2 TRBV28 15 TRBD2 CASRGTSLKTGELFF TGTGCCAGCAGAGGGACTAGCCTAAAGACCGGGGAGCTGTTTTTT
once TRBJ2-2 TRBV7-8 14 - CASSHRQDTGELFF TGTGCCAGCAGTCATAGACAGGACACCGGGGAGCTGTTTTTT
- TRBJ2-5 TRBV28 13 TRBD2 CASIQREEGTQYF TGTGCCAGCATCCAGCGGGAGGAGGGGACCCAGTACTTC
- TRBJ1-5 TRBV2 14 - CASRQTDSNQPQHF TGTGCCAGCAGGCAGACCGATAGCAATCAGCCCCAGCATTTT
- TRBJ1-1 TRBV27 14 - CASSLTVQSTEAFF TGTGCCAGCAGCCTAACAGTCCAGAGCACTGAAGCTTTCTTT
- TRBJ2-1 TRBV6-5 15 TRBD2 CASTPGTSGNNEQFF TGTGCCAGCACCCCCGGGACTAGCGGGAACAATGAGCAGTTCTTC
- TRBJ2-1 TRBV7-2 16 - CASSQGGREAYNEQFF TGTGCCAGCAGCCAAGGGGGACGGGAGGCATACAATGAGCAGTTCTTC
- TRBJ2-7 TRBV4-1 15 TRBD2 CASSQVAGVQDEQYF TGCGCCAGCAGCCAAGTAGCGGGAGTTCAAGACGAGCAGTACTTC
- TRBJ2-3 TRBV30 13 - CAWSIGSTDTQYF TGTGCCTGGAGTATCGGTAGCACAGATACGCAGTATTTT
- TRBJ2-3 TRBV7-3 13 - CATTPPSGDTQYF TGTGCCACCACCCCACCCTCTGGGGATACGCAGTATTTT
- TRBJ2-1 TRBV27 13 TRBD2 CASSFEPGLDPFF TGTGCCAGCAGTTTTGAACCGGGACTAGATCCGTTCTTC
once TRBJ2-6 TRBV2 11 - CASSGLNVLTF TGTGCCAGCAGCGGCCTAAACGTCCTGACTTTC
- TRBJ2-7 TRBV5-1 15 TRBD1 CASSLAPDRVYEQYF TGCGCCAGCAGCTTGGCCCCGGACAGGGTGTACGAGCAGTACTTC
- TRBJ2-7 TRBV6-5 14 TRBD1 CASSRTGSSYEQYF TGTGCCAGCAGTCGGACAGGGAGCTCCTACGAGCAGTACTTC
- TRBJ1-5 TRBV11-2 15 - CASSLKQGNNQPQHF TGTGCCAGCAGCTTAAAACAGGGTAACAATCAGCCCCAGCATTTT
- TRBJ1-1 TRBV30 15 - CAWTAWGGGNTEAFF TGTGCCTGGACTGCGTGGGGAGGTGGGAACACTGAAGCTTTCTTT
- TRBJ1-5 TRBV2 15 - CASSTESGPTVPQHF TGTGCCAGCAGTACCGAGTCAGGCCCCACCGTTCCCCAGCATTTT
once TRBJ2-7 TRBV18 14 TRBD1 CASSPGQGDYEQYF TGTGCCAGCTCACCGGGACAGGGGGACTACGAGCAGTACTTC
- TRBJ2-4 TRBV28 15 - CASSPPALAKNIQYF TGTGCCAGCAGTCCTCCGGCCTTAGCCAAAAACATTCAGTACTTC
few TRBJ2-2 TRBV7-2 15 - CASSWLAVDTGELFF TGTGCCAGCAGCTGGTTAGCGGTGGACACCGGGGAGCTGTTTTTT
- TRBJ2-7 TRBV28 14 - CASSLQGPTYEQYF TGTGCCAGCAGTCTGCAGGGCCCTACCTACGAGCAGTACTTC
- TRBJ2-3 TRBV10-3 17 - CAISESFRGRQTDTQYF TGTGCCATCAGTGAGTCGTTTAGGGGGAGGCAAACAGATACGCAGTATTTT
- TRBJ2-5 TRBV30 12 - CAWGLIQETQYF TGTGCCTGGGGGTTGATCCAAGAGACCCAGTACTTC
- TRBJ2-7 TRBV28 14 TRBD2 CASSLHGRIYEQYF TGTGCCAGCAGTTTACACGGGAGGATATACGAGCAGTACTTC